Listed below are T cell receptor beta chains from one sample, sequenced in a study of blood T cell repertoires in COVID-19. Generated by immunoSEQ multiplex PCR, the TCRdb table keeps only in-frame clones and is missing some. The data contain under 200,000 clones, more than 80% of them singletons. Material: peripheral blood. Source of these receptors: a man in his forties or fifties with acute or convalescent COVID-19. Each CDR3 is given with its conserved first and last residue. A D gene is named only where the DNA matches it firmly. For some rows the clone size is stated as once, few or many, or as a class when expanded; others skip it.

CDR3nt	CDR3aa	v_gene	len	d_gene	j_gene	abundance
TGTGCCACCAGTGACACAGGGTTTTCGGATACGCAGTATTTT	CATSDTGFSDTQYF	TRBV24-1	14	-	TRBJ2-3	-
TGTGCCAGCAGTCCACCCGGACAGAACACTGAAGCTTTCTTT	CASSPPGQNTEAFF	TRBV28	14	-	TRBJ1-1	once
TGTGCCAGCAGCCAAGAGGGGGGAGAGACCCAGTACTTC	CASSQEGGETQYF	TRBV3-1/TRBV3-2	13	-	TRBJ2-5	once
TGCGCCAGCAGCTTACAGGGGGCGTATTCACCCCTCCACTTT	CASSLQGAYSPLHF	TRBV5-1	14	TRBD1	TRBJ1-6	-
TGTGCCAGCAGTTTAACTAGCGAGATCTACGAGCAGTACTTC	CASSLTSEIYEQYF	TRBV28	14	TRBD2	TRBJ2-7	-
TGTGCCAGCAGGTACCGCAGATCGGGTGACACTGAAGCTTTCTTT	CASRYRRSGDTEAFF	TRBV6-5	15	-	TRBJ1-1	-
TGTGCCAGCTCACGGGCCGGACAGGGTAATGAAAAACTGTTTTTT	CASSRAGQGNEKLFF	TRBV18	15	TRBD1	TRBJ1-4	-
TGTGCCAGTGCTCCGGAGGCAGCTAATGAAAAACTGTTTTTT	CASAPEAANEKLFF	TRBV27	14	-	TRBJ1-4	-
TGTGCCAGTAGTCCCCACAGGGAAGGCAATCAGCCCCAGCATTTT	CASSPHREGNQPQHF	TRBV19	15	-	TRBJ1-5	-
TGCAGTGCAAGACAGGCCGTAGAAGCTTTCTTT	CSARQAVEAFF	TRBV20-1	11	-	TRBJ1-1	-
TGCAGCGTTGGTGACAGGGGTGGCCAGCCCCAGCATTTT	CSVGDRGGQPQHF	TRBV29-1	13	TRBD1	TRBJ1-5	-
TGTGCCAGCAGCCGCCGGGACAGCGCTGGAAACACCATATATTTT	CASSRRDSAGNTIYF	TRBV3-1/TRBV3-2	15	TRBD1	TRBJ1-3	-
TGCGCCAGCAGCTCCGGGACTAGCGGGAGGTACGAGCAGTACTTC	CASSSGTSGRYEQYF	TRBV5-1	15	TRBD2	TRBJ2-7	-
TGCGCCAGCAGCCCCGGACAGGGGAGGGCAGATACGCAGTATTTT	CASSPGQGRADTQYF	TRBV4-3	15	TRBD1	TRBJ2-3	-
TGCGCCAGCAGCACCCGGAGGGGCACTGAAGCTTTCTTT	CASSTRRGTEAFF	TRBV5-1	13	-	TRBJ1-1	-
TGTGCCACCCAGACGGGTAATTCACCCCTCCACTTT	CATQTGNSPLHF	TRBV6-5	12	-	TRBJ1-6	-
TGTGCCAGCAGCGGGAGTGGAGAGACCCAGTACTTC	CASSGSGETQYF	TRBV14	12	-	TRBJ2-5	-
TGTGCCAGCCCGTTCAGGGGGAGGCAGCCCCAGCATTTT	CASPFRGRQPQHF	TRBV6-5	13	TRBD1	TRBJ1-5	-
TGTGCCAGAAGCAACTCCTACAGGGGCTATGGCTACACCTTC	CARSNSYRGYGYTF	TRBV5-3	14	TRBD1	TRBJ1-2	-
TGCGCCAGCAGCCAAGCCGGCGGGGGGACTCCCCACAATGAGCAGTTCTTC	CASSQAGGGTPHNEQFF	TRBV4-1	17	TRBD2	TRBJ2-1	-
TGCGCCAGCAGCCCTTATGGCGGGACTAGCGGGAGGTATGAGCAGTTCTTC	CASSPYGGTSGRYEQFF	TRBV4-1	17	TRBD2	TRBJ2-1	-
TGTGCCAGCTCACTTCGACAGGGGCTAGCGGGAGATAAAGAGACCCAGTACTTC	CASSLRQGLAGDKETQYF	TRBV18	18	TRBD2	TRBJ2-5	-
TGCGCCAGCAGCCCGGACAAACCCTATGGCTACACCTTC	CASSPDKPYGYTF	TRBV5-1	13	-	TRBJ1-2	-
TGTGCCAGCAGCCCAGGACAGAGGTTAAAGGCTGAAGCTTTCTTT	CASSPGQRLKAEAFF	TRBV7-9	15	-	TRBJ1-1	-
TGTGCCAGCAGCTTAACCGGTAGCGGGATAAGTAATGAGCAGTTCTTC	CASSLTGSGISNEQFF	TRBV11-2	16	TRBD2	TRBJ2-1	-
TGTGCCAGCAGCCGACCTAGCGGGGGGGACTACAATGAGCAGTTCTTC	CASSRPSGGDYNEQFF	TRBV7-6	16	TRBD2	TRBJ2-1	-
TGTGCCAGCAGCTTAGGCAGGGGGGATAATGAAAAACTGTTTTTT	CASSLGRGDNEKLFF	TRBV7-8	15	TRBD1	TRBJ1-4	-
TGTGCCAGCAGCGCGCCGGGACAGTCTTATAGCAATCAGCCCCAGCATTTT	CASSAPGQSYSNQPQHF	TRBV5-8	17	TRBD1	TRBJ1-5	-
TGTGCCAGCAGTTACCCCATCGGGAGGGGACAGTTCTTC	CASSYPIGRGQFF	TRBV6-6	13	TRBD2	TRBJ2-1	-
TGTGCCAGCAGCTCCGGACTAGCGAGCAATGAGCAGTTCTTC	CASSSGLASNEQFF	TRBV5-4	14	TRBD2	TRBJ2-1	-
TGCAGTGCTGCCCGGGTGTCTGAAGCTTTCTTT	CSAARVSEAFF	TRBV20-1	11	-	TRBJ1-1	-
TGTGCCAGCAGCCCATCAACTGAGAATCCCTACGAGCAGTACTTC	CASSPSTENPYEQYF	TRBV7-8	15	-	TRBJ2-7	-
TGTGCCAGCAGCCAACCACCGGGACAGGGTCCCAATGAGCAGTTCTTC	CASSQPPGQGPNEQFF	TRBV4-2	16	TRBD1	TRBJ2-1	-
TGTGCCAGCAGCCAAGAGGGAGGGGCTGGAAACACCATATATTTT	CASSQEGGAGNTIYF	TRBV4-2	15	-	TRBJ1-3	once
TGTGCCAGTAGTCCCGGGCGGGCACAGTTCGCAGATACGCAGTATTTT	CASSPGRAQFADTQYF	TRBV19	16	-	TRBJ2-3	-
TGTGCCAGTAGTACTACAGGGGGCGCTAGTCAGCCCCAGCATTTT	CASSTTGGASQPQHF	TRBV19	15	TRBD1	TRBJ1-5	-